This is a list of T cell receptor beta chains from one sample in a study of blood T cell repertoires in COVID-19. Assay: immunoSEQ multiplex PCR; the TCRdb copy retains only in-frame clones and omits some. The repertoire has some 530,000 clones, over 75% of them found once; the top ten carry roughly 3.2%. What was sequenced was peripheral blood. Source of these receptors: a human donor in a cohort sampled during active COVID-19. CDR3s include the opening cysteine and the closing phenylalanine or tryptophan. Each record gives: D gene, J gene, V gene, clone size, CDR3 protein, CDR3 DNA. The D gene is left open where the match is weak. Only some rows state a clone size, as once, few, many or a class for expanded clones.

d_call: -
j_call: TRBJ2-2
v_call: TRBV7-9
clone_size: -
cdr3_aa: CASSLETGSGELFF
cdr3_nt: TGTGCCAGCAGCTTGGAGACAGGTTCAGGGGAGCTGTTTTTT

d_call: TRBD1
j_call: TRBJ1-4
v_call: TRBV19
clone_size: -
cdr3_aa: CASSDRGEKLFF
cdr3_nt: TGTGCCAGTAGCGACAGGGGTGAAAAACTGTTTTTT

d_call: TRBD1
j_call: TRBJ1-5
v_call: TRBV19
clone_size: few
cdr3_aa: CASRGTGGPNSNQPQHF
cdr3_nt: TGTGCCAGTAGGGGGACAGGGGGCCCAAATAGCAATCAGCCCCAGCATTTT

d_call: -
j_call: TRBJ2-7
v_call: TRBV15
clone_size: -
cdr3_aa: CATSRDYRVREYF
cdr3_nt: TGTGCCACCAGCAGAGATTACCGGGTACGGGAGTACTTC

d_call: -
j_call: TRBJ1-1
v_call: TRBV7-7
clone_size: -
cdr3_aa: CASSVTGWSEAFF
cdr3_nt: TGTGCTAGCAGTGTCACAGGGTGGTCTGAAGCTTTCTTT

d_call: -
j_call: TRBJ1-4
v_call: TRBV6-6
clone_size: few
cdr3_aa: CASSAPTAENEKLFF
cdr3_nt: TGTGCCAGCAGTGCCCCGACTGCAGAAAATGAAAAACTGTTTTTT

d_call: -
j_call: TRBJ2-7
v_call: TRBV27
clone_size: -
cdr3_aa: CASSDGDTTYEQYF
cdr3_nt: TGTGCCAGCAGTGACGGGGACACCACCTACGAGCAGTACTTC

d_call: TRBD2
j_call: TRBJ2-7
v_call: TRBV7-7
clone_size: -
cdr3_aa: CASSPGLASYEQYF
cdr3_nt: TGTGCTAGCAGCCCGGGACTAGCAAGTTACGAGCAGTACTTC

d_call: TRBD1
j_call: TRBJ2-4
v_call: TRBV27
clone_size: few
cdr3_aa: CASSSLIRDRESKNIQYF
cdr3_nt: TGTGCCAGCAGTTCCCTTATCCGGGACAGGGAGAGCAAAAACATTCAGTACTTC

d_call: -
j_call: TRBJ2-1
v_call: TRBV9
clone_size: -
cdr3_aa: CASSPSPPPLYNEQFF
cdr3_nt: TGTGCCAGCAGCCCCTCTCCCCCCCCCTTATACAATGAGCAGTTCTTC

d_call: -
j_call: TRBJ1-2
v_call: TRBV10-2
clone_size: -
cdr3_aa: CASIQDTGGYGYTF
cdr3_nt: TGCGCCAGCATCCAGGACACTGGTGGCTATGGCTACACCTTC

d_call: TRBD2
j_call: TRBJ2-1
v_call: TRBV5-1
clone_size: -
cdr3_aa: CASSLGASGTDLQFF
cdr3_nt: TGCGCCAGCAGCTTGGGGGCTAGCGGAACCGATCTTCAGTTCTTC

d_call: TRBD2
j_call: TRBJ2-3
v_call: TRBV9
clone_size: -
cdr3_aa: CASSVGLAGGTSTDTQYF
cdr3_nt: TGTGCCAGCAGCGTAGGACTAGCGGGAGGGACTAGCACAGATACGCAGTATTTT

d_call: -
j_call: TRBJ2-2
v_call: TRBV9
clone_size: -
cdr3_aa: CASSQQGLNTGELFF
cdr3_nt: TGTGCCAGCAGCCAACAGGGCTTGAACACCGGGGAGCTGTTTTTT

d_call: -
j_call: TRBJ2-1
v_call: TRBV9
clone_size: -
cdr3_aa: CASSVVPSSYNEQFF
cdr3_nt: TGTGCCAGCAGCGTAGTCCCGAGCTCCTACAATGAGCAGTTCTTC

d_call: -
j_call: TRBJ1-2
v_call: TRBV30
clone_size: -
cdr3_aa: CAWSPGGVNYGYTF
cdr3_nt: TGTGCCTGGAGCCCTGGGGGGGTGAACTATGGCTACACCTTC

d_call: TRBD1
j_call: TRBJ1-6
v_call: TRBV7-9
clone_size: -
cdr3_aa: CASSLDRGGNSPLHF
cdr3_nt: TGTGCCAGCAGCTTAGACAGGGGTGGAAATTCACCCCTCCACTTT

d_call: TRBD1
j_call: TRBJ1-6
v_call: TRBV28
clone_size: -
cdr3_aa: CATRPGTGVRGSPLHF
cdr3_nt: TGTGCCACCCGTCCCGGGACAGGGGTTCGCGGTTCACCCCTCCACTTT

d_call: -
j_call: TRBJ1-1
v_call: TRBV3-1/TRBV3-2
clone_size: few
cdr3_aa: CASSHRGTEAFF
cdr3_nt: TGTGCCAGCAGCCATCGAGGCACTGAAGCTTTCTTT

d_call: -
j_call: TRBJ1-2
v_call: TRBV3-1/TRBV3-2
clone_size: -
cdr3_aa: CASSQGGRGYTF
cdr3_nt: TGTGCCAGCAGCCAAGGCGGAAGGGGCTACACCTTC

d_call: -
j_call: TRBJ1-1
v_call: TRBV7-9
clone_size: -
cdr3_aa: CASSPFVGHTEAFF
cdr3_nt: TGTGCCAGCAGCCCCTTTGTGGGGCACACTGAAGCTTTCTTT

d_call: TRBD1
j_call: TRBJ2-1
v_call: TRBV5-1
clone_size: -
cdr3_aa: CASSLGGTAYNEQFF
cdr3_nt: TGCGCCAGCAGCTTGGGTGGGACAGCCTACAATGAGCAGTTCTTC

d_call: TRBD1
j_call: TRBJ1-4
v_call: TRBV29-1
clone_size: few
cdr3_aa: CSVGGTGGGEKLFF
cdr3_nt: TGCAGCGTCGGGGGGACAGGGGGCGGTGAAAAACTGTTTTTT

d_call: TRBD1
j_call: TRBJ1-4
v_call: TRBV19
clone_size: -
cdr3_aa: CASSMNRQGPNEKLFF
cdr3_nt: TGTGCCAGTAGTATGAATCGACAGGGACCGAATGAAAAACTGTTTTTT

d_call: TRBD2
j_call: TRBJ2-3
v_call: TRBV3-1/TRBV3-2
clone_size: -
cdr3_aa: CASSQWGGTDTQYF
cdr3_nt: TGTGCCAGCAGCCAGTGGGGAGGGACAGATACGCAGTATTTT

d_call: -
j_call: TRBJ2-2
v_call: TRBV3-1/TRBV3-2
clone_size: -
cdr3_aa: CASSRSGNTGELFF
cdr3_nt: TGTGCCAGCAGCCGTAGCGGGAACACCGGGGAGCTGTTTTTT

d_call: -
j_call: TRBJ2-7
v_call: TRBV29-1
clone_size: few
cdr3_aa: CSVEGSDYEQYF
cdr3_nt: TGCAGCGTTGAAGGGAGCGATTACGAGCAGTACTTC

d_call: -
j_call: TRBJ2-7
v_call: TRBV4-1
clone_size: -
cdr3_aa: CASSQDGRAQYF
cdr3_nt: TGCGCCAGCAGCCAAGATGGGCGTGCCCAGTACTTC

d_call: -
j_call: TRBJ2-5
v_call: TRBV12-3/TRBV12-4
clone_size: -
cdr3_aa: CASRRTGMETQYF
cdr3_nt: TGTGCCAGCAGACGAACAGGGATGGAGACCCAGTACTTC

d_call: TRBD1
j_call: TRBJ2-3
v_call: TRBV25-1
clone_size: once
cdr3_aa: CASSDSGQASTDTQYF
cdr3_nt: TGTGCCAGCAGTGATTCGGGACAGGCTAGCACAGATACGCAGTATTTT

d_call: TRBD2
j_call: TRBJ2-6
v_call: TRBV5-1
clone_size: -
cdr3_aa: CASSRAGDPGANVLTF
cdr3_nt: TGCGCCAGCAGCCGGGCGGGGGACCCTGGGGCCAACGTCCTGACTTTC

d_call: TRBD1
j_call: TRBJ2-3
v_call: TRBV5-6
clone_size: -
cdr3_aa: CASTGTGSRTDTQYF
cdr3_nt: TGTGCCAGCACCGGGACAGGGTCACGCACAGATACGCAGTATTTT

d_call: TRBD1
j_call: TRBJ1-1
v_call: TRBV10-1
clone_size: -
cdr3_aa: CASSDPGQEAFF
cdr3_nt: TGCGCCAGCAGTGACCCGGGACAGGAAGCTTTCTTT

d_call: -
j_call: TRBJ1-3
v_call: TRBV6-6
clone_size: -
cdr3_aa: CASRYTPQGTGNTIYF
cdr3_nt: TGTGCCAGCAGATATACACCACAGGGCACTGGAAACACCATATATTTT

d_call: -
j_call: TRBJ2-2
v_call: TRBV6-5
clone_size: -
cdr3_aa: CASSRGLSSGELFF
cdr3_nt: TGTGCCAGCAGTCGGGGACTTTCCTCCGGGGAGCTGTTTTTT

d_call: TRBD1
j_call: TRBJ1-4
v_call: TRBV4-3
clone_size: -
cdr3_aa: CASSQDRFEAGEKLFF
cdr3_nt: TGCGCCAGCAGCCAGGACAGGTTCGAGGCGGGAGAAAAACTGTTTTTT

d_call: TRBD1
j_call: TRBJ1-1
v_call: TRBV29-1
clone_size: -
cdr3_aa: CSVDLDRIPEAFF
cdr3_nt: TGCAGCGTTGACTTGGACAGGATCCCTGAAGCTTTCTTT